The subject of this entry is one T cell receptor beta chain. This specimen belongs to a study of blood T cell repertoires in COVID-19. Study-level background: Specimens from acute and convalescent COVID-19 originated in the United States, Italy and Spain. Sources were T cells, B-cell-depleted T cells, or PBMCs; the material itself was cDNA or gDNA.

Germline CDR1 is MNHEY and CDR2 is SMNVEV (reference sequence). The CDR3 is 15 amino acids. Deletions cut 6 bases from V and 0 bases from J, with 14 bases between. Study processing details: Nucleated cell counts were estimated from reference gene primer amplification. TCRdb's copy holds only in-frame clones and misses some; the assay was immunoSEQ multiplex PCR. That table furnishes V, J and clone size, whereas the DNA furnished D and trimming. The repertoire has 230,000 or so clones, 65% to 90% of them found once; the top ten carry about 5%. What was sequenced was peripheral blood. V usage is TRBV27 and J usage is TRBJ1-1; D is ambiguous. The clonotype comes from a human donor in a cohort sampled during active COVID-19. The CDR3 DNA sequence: TGTGCCAGCAGCCCTTACTTCACAGTGAACACTGAAGCTTTCTTT. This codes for CASSPYFTVNTEAFF.